The 11 T cell receptor beta chains below were found in one sample sequenced in a study of CD8+ T cells in alopecia areata. Treatment meaning: oral pan-JAK inhibitor, 5-10 mg twice daily. After isolation, RNA underwent reverse transcription to generate cDNA as the sequencing template. Some clones are missing from TCRdb's copy, which holds only in-frame ones; the method was immunoSEQ multiplex PCR. The sample has roughly 190,000 clones; about 65% are singletons. The sample consisted of CD4+ T cells sorted from blood, taken at week 49, from a patient treated with tofacitinib. The receptors originated from a human donor with alopecia areata.

This clone is labeled medium-sized. J is TRBJ2-1 and V is TRBV14; weak D call: TRBD2 (6 bases). Germline assignment: CDR1 SGHDN and CDR2 FVKESK. Deletions cut 4 bases from V and 7 bases from J, with 23 bases between. The CDR3 is 17 residues long. CDR3 in amino acids: CASSLRGALLALNEQFF. The CDR3 DNA is TGTGCCAGCAGCCTCCGAGGAGCATTGCTAGCGTTGAATGAGCAGTTCTTC.

The chain uses TRBV27 and TRBJ1-5; the D is unclear. Germline loops: CDR1 MNHEY, CDR2 SMNVEV (reference sequence). V lost 6 bases and J lost 6, with 12 bases in between. The CDR3 length is 13 residues. The CDR3 protein is CASRPVGSQPQHF. The DNA of the CDR3 is TGTGCCAGCAGGCCCGTAGGGAGTCAGCCCCAGCATTTT.

The V and J genes are TRBV10-3 and TRBJ2-7; perhaps D is TRBD1 or TRBD2 (5 bases each). The length of the CDR3 is 14 residues. The V end was cut by 7 bases, the J end by 5 bases, with 18 bases between. Germline V gives CDR1 ENHRY, CDR2 SYGVKD. As DNA, the CDR3 is TGTGCCATCACTCCGACGGCGGTGGGGGACGAGCAGTACTTC. It translates to CAITPTAVGDEQYF.

This clone was seen a handful of times. V gene TRBV29-1 combines with J gene TRBJ1-4; perhaps TRBD1 as D (6 bases). V lost 4 bases, J lost 10 bases, and 13 bases lay in between. The length of the CDR3 is 12 residues. Germline V gene sequence: CDR1 SQVTM, CDR2 ANQGSEA. In DNA form, the CDR3 reads TGCAGCGTTGGTGTCTCCAGGGGAAAACTGTTTTTT. Translated: CSVGVSRGKLFF.

The chain uses TRBV4-1 and TRBJ1-1; a weak D match, TRBD1 (5 bases). V was clipped by 4 bases and J by 0 bases, with 15 bases between them. The CDR3 is made up of 16 amino acids. Germline CDR1 MGHRA, CDR2 YSYEKL. The DNA for the CDR3 is TGCGCCAGCAGCCCAGGGACCGGGGTCATGAACACTGAAGCTTTCTTT. Translation: CASSPGTGVMNTEAFF.

This clone was recorded a few times. The rearrangement links TRBV5-4 to TRBJ1-1; D is ambiguous. Per the germline V gene, CDR1 is SGHNT and CDR2 is YYREEE (reference sequence). The CDR3 loop spans 13 amino acids. V lost 2 bases and J lost 9, with 14 bases in between. The CDR3 loop reads CASSFSEAAQAFF. CDR3 nucleotides: TGTGCCAGCAGCTTTTCTGAAGCGGCCCAAGCTTTCTTT.

V gene TRBV7-2 combines with J gene TRBJ1-2; 8 nucleotides line up with TRBD1. J gave up 1 base and V 6 bases, and 16 bases lay outside the gene matches. This CDR3 region has 18 residues. Germline CDR1 is SGHTA and CDR2 is FQGNSA. CDR3 DNA: TGTGCCAGCAGGGGACGAGGGACAGGCCGGGGAGATAACTATGGCTACACCTTC. As protein: CASRGRGTGRGDNYGYTF.

This clone has just a few counts. The chain links TRBV29-1 to TRBJ2-1; 8 nucleotides agree with TRBD2. The CDR3 runs 11 residues. The germline gives CDR1 SQVTM, CDR2 ANQGSEA. The CDR3 DNA sequence: TGCAGGGCGGGGGGAGTAAATGAGCAGTTCTTC. It is translated as CRAGGVNEQFF.

The chain carries TRBV29-1 and TRBJ2-1; 7 nucleotides align to TRBD2. Germline loops: CDR1 SQVTM, CDR2 ANQGSEA. The V and J ends lost 4 bases and 9 bases, in that order; junction bases with no gene match: 9. The CDR3 sequence is 13 residues long. The CDR3 nucleotides read TGCAGCGTTGCGACCGGGACTATGAGTGAGCAGTTCTTC. Protein product: CSVATGTMSEQFF.

The V gene is TRBV4-1, the J gene TRBJ1-2; D is ambiguous. Between the trimmed V and J ends, which lost 0 bases and 3 bases, there was a span of 5 bases. CDR3 length: 13 amino acids. CDR1 and CDR2 (germline): MGHRA, YSYEKL. The CDR3 region is CASSQDPYYGYTF. The CDR3 nucleotides are TGCGCCAGCAGCCAAGATCCCTACTATGGCTACACCTTC.

This clone occurred many times. The chain uses TRBV6-1 and TRBJ1-1; 7 bases map to TRBD1. V dropped 9 bases and J dropped 1; count of bases not matched to a gene: 5. Germline V gives CDR1 MNHNS, CDR2 SASEGT. The CDR3 runs 13 residues. CDR3 region: CASYNRGNTEAFF. The DNA of the CDR3 is TGTGCCAGTTATAACAGGGGGAACACTGAAGCTTTCTTT.